Below are 28 T cell receptor beta chains sequenced from a single sample in a study of T-cell memory formation after mild COVID-19. TCRdb called the 5' RACE reads again in MiXCR, with one record for every CDR3 protein. The sample has almost 550,000 distinct CDR3 sequences, 20% seen once. Sequenced input: PBMCs or a T cell subset sorted from them (not recorded which). The receptor set was obtained from an adult woman who had mild COVID-19 (a few samples of this study predate the infection). Cell type and time point are not known.

This clonotype appeared a few times. The genes are TRBV29-1 and TRBJ2-1, with 12 bases matching TRBD1. Germline assignment: CDR1 SQVTM and CDR2 ANQGSEA. V shed 1 base and J 9 bases; nucleotides not matched to a gene: 10. The CDR3 has 16 residues. This chain's CDR3 is CSVEGHRDRGLAEQFF. The CDR3, as DNA: TGCAGCGTTGAAGGCCACCGGGACAGGGGGCTCGCTGAGCAGTTCTTC.

A few counts support this clonotype. The chain joins TRBV7-8 to TRBJ2-1; D gene ambiguous. The CDR3 sequence is 18 residues long. The V gene's germline CDR1 is SGHVS and CDR2 FQNEAQ. The germline V and J ends were trimmed by 1 base and 0 bases, with 16 bases remaining between them. The CDR3 loop is CASSLEERPLSSYNEQFF. The DNA for the CDR3 is TGTGCCAGCAGCTTAGAGGAGCGACCTCTGAGCTCCTACAATGAGCAGTTCTTC.

The chain joins TRBV20-1 to TRBJ2-7; TRBD2 is a possible D gene (6 bases). In germline, CDR1 is DFQATT, CDR2 SNEGSKA (reference sequence). The germline V and J ends were trimmed by 3 bases and 9 bases, with 12 bases remaining between them. The CDR3 consists of 11 residues. CDR3 bases: TGCAGTGCTAGCGGACCCGGGGGGCAGTACTTC. Its protein is CSASGPGGQYF.

The CDR3 sequence is CAISPGVGNNEQFF. The DNA of the CDR3 is TGTGCCATCTCTCCAGGCGTGGGAAACAATGAGCAGTTCTTC. The V gene is TRBV10-3, the J gene TRBJ2-1, with D hard to call. This CDR3 is built from 14 residues. V shed 8 bases and J shed 5 bases, with 16 bases lying between them. Germline CDR1 and CDR2: ENHRY and SYGVKD.

J is TRBJ1-1 and V is TRBV20-1; D possibly corresponds to TRBD1 (6 bases). The CDR3 is made up of 15 amino acids. Trimming pared 8 bases from V and 4 bases from J, leaving 23 bases between. Germline V gene data show CDR1 as DFQATT and CDR2 as SNEGSKA (reference sequence). This chain's CDR3 is CSSLNPGAPTTEAFF. In DNA form, the CDR3 reads TGCAGTTCGCTAAATCCGGGGGCGCCCACCACTGAAGCTTTCTTT.

The chain recombines TRBV13 with TRBJ1-3; D is ambiguous. This CDR3 comprises 14 residues. CDR1 PRHDT and CDR2 FYEKMQ come from the germline V gene (reference sequence). The ends were cut back, 2 bases at V and 4 bases at J, with 9 bases in the middle. The chain's CDR3 is CASSLLLGGNTIYF. CDR3 sequence (DNA): TGTGCCAGCAGCTTACTACTAGGGGGAAACACCATATATTTT. Based on the CDR3 plus reference TRBV13 and TRBJ1-3, the full variable domain is AAGVIQSPRHLIKEKRETATLKCYPIPRHDTVYWYQQGPGQDPQFLISFYEKMQSDKGSIPDRFSAQQFSDYHSELNMSSLELGDSALYFCASSLLLGGNTIYFGEGSWLTVV.

This clonotype was picked up one time. J is TRBJ1-1 and V is TRBV12-5; the D is unclear. V was pared by 0 bases and J by 2 bases, with 10 bases between. The CDR3 covers 15 residues. CDR1 LGHNT and CDR2 FRNRAP come from the germline V gene. CDR3 protein: CASGLVLGSNTEAFF. The CDR3 nucleotides are TGTGCTAGTGGTTTGGTACTAGGGAGCAACACTGAAGCTTTCTTT. Combining the CDR3 with reference TRBV12-5 and TRBJ1-1 gives the whole variable domain DARVTQTPRHKVTEMGQEVTMRCQPILGHNTVFWYRQTMMQGLELLAYFRNRAPLDDSGMPKDRFSAEMPDATLATLKIQPSEPRDSAVYFCASGLVLGSNTEAFFGQGTRLTVV.

This clonotype has more than one count but fewer than ten. The chain combines TRBV12-3 or TRBV12-4 with TRBJ2-7; unclear D gene. The V gene lost 2 bases and the J gene lost 2 bases, with 7 bases spanning the gap. This CDR3 is 13 amino acids long. The CDR3 loop reads CASSLHGPYEQYF. In nucleotides, the CDR3 is TGTGCCAGCAGTTTACACGGGCCCTACGAGCAGTACTTC.

The rearrangement joins TRBV3-1 to TRBJ2-7; a possible D gene is TRBD1 (6 bases). Trimming shortened V by 4 bases and J by 7 bases, and 11 bases separated the two germline ends. This CDR3 region has 12 residues. Germline V gives CDR1 LGHDT, CDR2 YNNKEL (reference sequence). CDR3 bases: TGTGCCAGCAGCCGTATCAGGGGTGAGCAGTACTTC. This encodes CASSRIRGEQYF.

The genes are TRBV5-6 and TRBJ1-2; D not certain. Trimming pared 0 bases from V and 6 bases from J, leaving 18 bases between. Germline CDR1 is SGHDT and CDR2 is YYEEEE. This CDR3 is 16 amino acids long. The CDR3 is CASSLVQLRDLNGYTF. The CDR3 DNA is TGTGCCAGCAGCTTGGTCCAGCTTAGAGATCTTAATGGCTACACCTTC.

This rearrangement joins TRBV4-3 to TRBJ1-2; the D is unclear. V shed 2 bases and J shed 4 bases, with 11 bases lying between them. Germline CDR1 and CDR2: LGHNA and YSLEER. The CDR3 has 14 residues. The chain's CDR3 is CASSQTVKSYGYTF. The CDR3 coding sequence is TGCGCCAGCAGCCAAACGGTAAAGAGCTATGGCTACACCTTC.

This chain connects TRBV29-1 to TRBJ2-7, with 10 bases fitting TRBD2. The CDR3 is 15 amino acids. Germline trimming cut 0 bases from V and 6 bases from J; bases unmatched to any gene: 8. The germline V gene has CDR1 SQVTM and CDR2 ANQGSEA. In DNA, the CDR3 is TGCAGCGTTGAAGATGGGCTAGCGGGAGATGGCGAGCAGTACTTC. This gives the protein CSVEDGLAGDGEQYF.

The V call is TRBV9, the J call TRBJ2-2, with 11 bases fitting TRBD2. V trimming: 2 bases; J trimming: 4 bases; junction bases outside the gene matches: 4. In germline, CDR1 is SGDLS, CDR2 YYNGEE. The CDR3 is made up of 16 amino acids. The CDR3 bases are TGTGCCAGCAGCGTCCCGCTAGCGGGGGGCACCGGGGAGCTGTTTTTT. Amino acid sequence: CASSVPLAGGTGELFF. Variable domain in full (rest from reference TRBV9 and TRBJ2-2): DSGVTQTPKHLITATGQRVTLRCSPRSGDLSVYWYQQSLDQGLQFLIQYYNGEERAKGNILERFSAQQFPDLHSELNLSSLELGDSALYFCASSVPLAGGTGELFFGEGSRLTVL.

The chain is built from TRBV7-6 and TRBJ2-1; TRBD2 might be the D (6 bases). V was shortened by 2 bases and J by 2 bases, with 10 bases between the two germline ends. Germline V gives CDR1 SGHVS, CDR2 FNYEAQ. The CDR3 totals 15 residues. This CDR3 reads CASSLKGGAYNEQFF. CDR3 in DNA: TGTGCCAGCAGCTTAAAAGGCGGGGCCTACAATGAGCAGTTCTTC.

This clonotype was found a few times. This chain links TRBV11-2 with TRBJ2-1, with 10 bases aligning to TRBD1. Trimming at V came to 6 bases and at J to 8 bases, leaving 10 bases not matched to a gene. CDR1 and CDR2 from the germline V gene are SGHAT and FQNNGV. This CDR3 region has 15 residues. CDR3 DNA sequence: TGTGCCAGCAGGCCACCGGGACAGGGGCTGGATGAGCAGTTCTTC. Its translation is CASRPPGQGLDEQFF.

This clonotype was observed a handful of times. V is TRBV6-6 and J is TRBJ2-1; 9 nucleotides align to TRBD1. Germline CDR1 reads MNHNY; CDR2 reads SVGAGI (reference sequence). Losses at the gene ends were 4 bases for V and 7 bases for J; bases not matched to a gene: 11. This CDR3 spans 16 amino acids. The CDR3 DNA follows: TGTGCCAGCAGTTCCCTAGGGACAGGGTCGTTGAATGAGCAGTTCTTC. It yields the protein CASSSLGTGSLNEQFF.

This clonotype has ten or more counts. The chain links TRBV7-2 to TRBJ2-1; maybe TRBD1 (6 bases). The CDR3 spans 15 residues. Germline lookup yields CDR1 SGHTA and CDR2 FQGNSA. V lost 6 bases and J lost 3, with 15 bases in between. The CDR3 bases are TGTGCCAGCAGAAAAACAGGGTTTGACTACAATGAGCAGTTCTTC. Translation gives CASRKTGFDYNEQFF.

This clonotype was recorded many times. This chain uses TRBV5-1 with TRBJ2-5, with TRBD2 identical over 8 bases. The junction had 7 bases not matched to a gene; V was cut back by 4 bases and J by 2 bases. Per the germline V gene, CDR1 is SGHRS and CDR2 is YFSETQ. CDR3 length equals 15 residues. The chain's CDR3 is CASSLTRGGQETQYF. In nucleotides, the CDR3 is TGCGCCAGCAGCCTCACCCGCGGGGGGCAAGAGACCCAGTACTTC. Full variable domain (outside the CDR3, taken from reference TRBV5-1 and TRBJ2-5): KAGVTQTPRYLIKTRGQQVTLSCSPISGHRSVSWYQQTPGQGLQFLFEYFSETQRNKGNFPGRFSGRQFSNSRSEMNVSTLELGDSALYLCASSLTRGGQETQYFGPGTRLLVL.

This clonotype was seen more than once but under ten times. The J gene is TRBJ2-2, the V gene TRBV3-1, with 7 bases that match TRBD2. Trimming at V came to 2 bases and at J to 2 bases, leaving 2 bases not matched to a gene. The CDR3 extends over 15 amino acids. From germline, CDR1 is LGHDT and CDR2 YNNKEL (reference sequence). The CDR3 DNA follows: TGTGCCAGCAGCCAAAGCGGGGCCAACACCGGGGAGCTGTTTTTT. Protein sequence: CASSQSGANTGELFF.

This clonotype has just a few counts. The chain is built from TRBV5-5 and TRBJ2-7; 10 nucleotides align to TRBD2. Losses at the gene ends were 3 bases for V and 0 bases for J; bases not matched to a gene: 6. The CDR3 length is 16 residues. The germline CDR1 and CDR2 sequences are SGHKS and YYEKEE (reference sequence). Here the CDR3 DNA reads TGTGCCAGCAGCTCCTGGACTAGCGGATACTCCTACGAGCAGTACTTC. This encodes CASSSWTSGYSYEQYF.

The CDR3 region has the DNA TGCGCCAGCAGCTTGGTAGGGAATTCAGATACGCAGTATTTT. Translating it yields CASSLVGNSDTQYF. V gene TRBV5-1 combines with J gene TRBJ2-3; no definite D call. The V gene lost 0 bases and the J gene lost 4 bases, with 9 bases spanning the gap. This CDR3 is built from 14 residues. Germline values: CDR1 SGHRS, CDR2 YFSETQ.

V and J are TRBV20-1 and TRBJ1-1, with 7 bases lining up with TRBD1. The CDR3 runs to 13 residues. The germline V gene has CDR1 DFQATT and CDR2 SNEGSKA (reference sequence). V dropped 7 bases and J dropped 4; count of bases not matched to a gene: 9. The CDR3 DNA reads as TGCAGTGGAAAAGGGGGCTCGACCACTGAAGCTTTCTTT. This codes for CSGKGGSTTEAFF.

The CDR3 is CASSQGGGALHEQFF. CDR3 nucleotide sequence: TGTGCCAGCAGCCAAGGCGGGGGGGCCCTCCATGAGCAGTTCTTC. This chain links TRBV3-1 with TRBJ2-1, with 9 bases that match TRBD2. Germline trimming cut 1 base from V and 8 bases from J; bases unmatched to any gene: 6. This CDR3 comprises 15 residues. Germline V lookup: CDR1 LGHDT, CDR2 YNNKEL (reference sequence).

This clonotype has only a few counts. V usage is TRBV29-1 and J usage is TRBJ1-5; tentative D call: TRBD1 (5 bases). The CDR3 totals 13 residues. In germline, CDR1 is SQVTM, CDR2 ANQGSEA. V gave up 7 bases and J gave up 1 base, with 11 bases separating them. CDR3 amino acids: CSGDSLSNQPQHF. CDR3 DNA sequence: TGCAGCGGCGACAGCCTCAGCAATCAGCCCCAGCATTTT.

This clonotype was recorded a few times. The chain combines TRBV27 with TRBJ2-1; unclear D gene. The ends were cut back, 3 bases at V and 5 bases at J, with 17 bases in the middle. The CDR3 totals 16 residues. Germline CDR1 is MNHEY and CDR2 is SMNVEV (reference sequence). CDR3 region: CASSFQAGLIDNEQFF. DNA for the CDR3: TGTGCCAGCAGTTTCCAGGCTGGGTTGATCGACAATGAGCAGTTCTTC.

This clonotype showed up just a few times. The chain links TRBV4-2 to TRBJ2-7, with 7 bases fitting TRBD1. This CDR3 comprises 16 residues. Germline loops: CDR1 LGHNA, CDR2 YNFKEQ. J gave up 5 bases and V 1 base, and 11 bases lay outside the gene matches. The CDR3 DNA is TGTGCCAGCAGCCAAGGAGTCCGAGACAGGGACCACGAGCAGTACTTC. Encoded protein: CASSQGVRDRDHEQYF.

The table lists this clonotype with a few counts. The chain joins TRBV20-1 to TRBJ1-5; tentative D call: TRBD1 (5 bases). This CDR3 contains 15 residues. V was clipped by 6 bases and J by 2 bases, with 17 bases between them. Looked up from germline, CDR1 is DFQATT and CDR2 is SNEGSKA (reference sequence). The CDR3 protein is CSANRAGLGNQPQHF. The CDR3 region has the DNA TGCAGTGCCAATAGGGCGGGGCTCGGCAATCAGCCCCAGCATTTT.

The sample holds one count of this clonotype. This rearrangement joins TRBV5-1 to TRBJ2-3, with D unclear. Germline CDR1 reads SGHRS; CDR2 reads YFSETQ. V gave up 0 bases and J gave up 4 bases, with 15 bases separating them. CDR3 size: 16 residues. Here the CDR3 DNA reads TGCGCCAGCAGCTTGGCCGGGCGAGTCCCTCCAGATACGCAGTATTTT. This gives the protein CASSLAGRVPPDTQYF. The full variable domain, in which reference TRBV5-1 and TRBJ2-3 provide the parts outside the CDR3, is KAGVTQTPRYLIKTRGQQVTLSCSPISGHRSVSWYQQTPGQGLQFLFEYFSETQRNKGNFPGRFSGRQFSNSRSEMNVSTLELGDSALYLCASSLAGRVPPDTQYFGPGTRLTVL.